This T cell receptor (beta chain) was recovered during a study of T-cell reconstitution after alpha-beta-depleted transplantation in children. Germline V gene data show CDR1 as SEHNR and CDR2 as FQNEAQ (reference sequence). The CDR3 sequence is 16 residues long. Trimming stripped 5 bases from V and 6 bases from J, with 21 bases between. TCRbeta library construction was performed incorporating unique molecular identifiers. Using its own MiXCR run on the PCR reads, TCRdb lists one record per CDR3 protein. Altogether fewer than 750,000 distinct CDR3 sequences are present, more than 20% being singletons, with the ten largest covering roughly 14%.

The sample was PBMCs, mostly from graft donor cells, taken 360 days after TCRalphabeta/CD19-depleted stem cell transplant. The V gene is TRBV7-9, the J gene TRBJ2-3; TRBD2 might be the D (7 bases). The receptor comes from a boy in the first two years of life who had a stem cell transplant for acute myeloid leukemia, so the T cells may come from the graft donor. The CDR3 spells CASSDEERGAGDTQYF. In DNA, the CDR3 is TGTGCCAGCAGCGACGAGGAACGGGGGGCCGGTGATACGCAGTATTTT.